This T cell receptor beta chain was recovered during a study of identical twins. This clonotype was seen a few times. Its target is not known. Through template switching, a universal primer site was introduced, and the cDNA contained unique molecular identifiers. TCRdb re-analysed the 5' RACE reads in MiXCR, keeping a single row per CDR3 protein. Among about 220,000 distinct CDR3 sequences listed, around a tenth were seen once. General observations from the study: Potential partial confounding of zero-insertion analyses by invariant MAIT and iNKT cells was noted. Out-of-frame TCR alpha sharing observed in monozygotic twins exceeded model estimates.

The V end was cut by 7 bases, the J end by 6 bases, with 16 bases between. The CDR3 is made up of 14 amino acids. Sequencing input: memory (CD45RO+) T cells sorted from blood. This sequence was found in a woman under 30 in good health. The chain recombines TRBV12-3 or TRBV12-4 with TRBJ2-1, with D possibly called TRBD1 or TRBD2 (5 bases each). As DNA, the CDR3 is TGTGCCAGCATCTTTTACCGGGACGGCAATGAGCAGTTCTTC. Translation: CASIFYRDGNEQFF.